A selection of T cell receptor beta chains follows, all from one sample in a study of blood T cell repertoires in COVID-19. Produced via immunoSEQ multiplex PCR; TCRdb's table is partial and in-frame only. The sample yields approximately 280,000 clones, roughly 85% seen once. Material: PBMCs or T cells enriched from blood (not recorded which). Source of these receptors: a man aged 35-49 years who had been exposed to COVID-19. Both conserved end residues are part of each CDR3. Each record gives: V gene, D gene, J gene, clone size, CDR3 protein, CDR3 DNA. A D gene is named only where the DNA matches it firmly. Not every row has a clone size; where given, it reads once, few, many or a size class.

V: TRBV19; D: TRBD2; J: TRBJ2-7; size: many; CDR3: CASSRWEGPREQYF; DNA: TGTGCCAGTAGCCGATGGGAGGGCCCTCGTGAGCAGTACTTC
V: TRBV5-1; D: TRBD2; J: TRBJ2-1; size: -; CDR3: CASLGLAGAKNNEQFF; DNA: TGCGCCAGCTTGGGTCTAGCGGGAGCTAAGAACAATGAGCAGTTCTTC
V: TRBV19; D: -; J: TRBJ1-1; size: -; CDR3: CASSRSREAATEAFF; DNA: TGTGCCAGTAGTAGGAGTAGGGAGGCAGCAACTGAAGCTTTCTTT
V: TRBV5-1; D: -; J: TRBJ1-1; size: -; CDR3: CASSFQGPEAFF; DNA: TGCGCCAGCAGCTTTCAGGGCCCTGAAGCTTTCTTT
V: TRBV19; D: -; J: TRBJ2-7; size: -; CDR3: CASSARGIYEQYF; DNA: TGTGCCAGTAGTGCTCGCGGGATATACGAGCAGTACTTC
V: TRBV19; D: -; J: TRBJ2-1; size: -; CDR3: CASSIFSGNEQFF; DNA: TGTGCCAGTAGTATTTTTAGCGGAAATGAGCAGTTCTTC
V: TRBV20-1; D: TRBD1; J: TRBJ1-2; size: few; CDR3: CSASSRFSGGLVNGYTF; DNA: TGCAGTGCCAGTTCCCGTTTTTCAGGGGGGTTGGTCAATGGCTACACCTTC
V: TRBV11-3; D: TRBD1; J: TRBJ1-5; size: -; CDR3: CASSSTTDRGLDQPQHF; DNA: TGTGCCAGCAGCTCCACCACGGACAGGGGGCTCGATCAGCCCCAGCATTTT
V: TRBV9; D: TRBD2; J: TRBJ2-2; size: few; CDR3: CASSVGPSGTGELFF; DNA: TGTGCCAGCAGCGTAGGGCCTAGCGGGACCGGGGAGCTGTTTTTT
V: TRBV27; D: -; J: TRBJ1-1; size: -; CDR3: CASSHHSRGGEAFF; DNA: TGTGCCAGCAGTCACCACAGCCGGGGAGGGGAAGCTTTCTTT
V: TRBV14; D: TRBD2; J: TRBJ2-2; size: -; CDR3: CASSQDTSGKITGELFF; DNA: TGTGCCAGCAGCCAAGATACCAGCGGGAAGATCACCGGGGAGCTGTTTTTT
V: TRBV27; D: -; J: TRBJ2-1; size: -; CDR3: CASSLGAGSRNEQFF; DNA: TGTGCCAGCAGTTTAGGCGCAGGGTCTAGGAATGAGCAGTTCTTC
V: TRBV14; D: TRBD2; J: TRBJ2-1; size: -; CDR3: CASSHELAGGYNEQFF; DNA: TGTGCCAGCAGCCATGAACTAGCGGGAGGATACAATGAGCAGTTCTTC
V: TRBV3-1/TRBV3-2; D: -; J: TRBJ2-1; size: -; CDR3: CASSHDVGEQFF; DNA: TGTGCCAGCAGCCATGATGTCGGTGAGCAGTTCTTC
V: TRBV12-3/TRBV12-4; D: -; J: TRBJ2-3; size: -; CDR3: CASSRQTDTQYF; DNA: TGTGCCAGCAGCAGACAAACAGATACGCAGTATTTT
V: TRBV5-4; D: -; J: TRBJ1-5; size: -; CDR3: CASTREEPRWSNQPQHF; DNA: TGTGCCAGCACCAGGGAGGAACCGAGATGGAGCAATCAGCCCCAGCATTTT
V: TRBV27; D: TRBD2; J: TRBJ2-1; size: -; CDR3: CATSRVAGARTYNEQFF; DNA: TGTGCCACCTCGAGGGTAGCGGGGGCCCGGACTTACAATGAGCAGTTCTTC
V: TRBV3-1/TRBV3-2; D: -; J: TRBJ1-2; size: once; CDR3: CASSQEWQGHRYTF; DNA: TGTGCCAGCAGCCAAGAGTGGCAGGGACACAGGTACACCTTC
V: TRBV5-1; D: TRBD1; J: TRBJ1-6; size: once; CDR3: CASSSRDQGDSPLHF; DNA: TGCGCCAGCAGCTCCCGGGACCAGGGGGATTCACCCCTCCACTTT
V: TRBV28; D: TRBD1; J: TRBJ1-5; size: once; CDR3: CASTLADRGHQPQHF; DNA: TGTGCCAGCACCTTGGCCGACAGGGGGCATCAGCCCCAGCATTTT
V: TRBV6-5; D: TRBD2; J: TRBJ2-3; size: -; CDR3: CASSSRGRAWETQYF; DNA: TGTGCCAGCAGTTCTCGCGGGAGGGCCTGGGAGACGCAGTATTTT
V: TRBV27; D: -; J: TRBJ1-5; size: -; CDR3: CASSFSQGIAQHF; DNA: TGTGCCAGCAGTTTTAGCCAGGGGATAGCCCAGCATTTT
V: TRBV3-1/TRBV3-2; D: -; J: TRBJ2-7; size: -; CDR3: CASSRQGLVEAEQYF; DNA: TGTGCCAGCAGCCGACAGGGACTAGTAGAAGCCGAGCAGTACTTC
V: TRBV2; D: -; J: TRBJ2-3; size: -; CDR3: CASRGDTYVTDTQYF; DNA: TGTGCCAGCAGGGGGGACACTTATGTGACAGATACGCAGTATTTT
V: TRBV7-9; D: TRBD1; J: TRBJ1-2; size: -; CDR3: CASSTDRVVGLLGYTF; DNA: TGTGCCAGCAGCACCGACAGGGTCGTGGGGTTGCTTGGCTACACCTTC
V: TRBV30; D: TRBD2; J: TRBJ2-7; size: -; CDR3: CAWSAKPSGRRYEQYF; DNA: TGTGCCTGGAGTGCTAAGCCGAGCGGGAGGAGGTACGAGCAGTACTTC
V: TRBV10-1; D: TRBD1; J: TRBJ1-1; size: -; CDR3: CARRTGPSGAFF; DNA: TGCGCCAGGCGGACAGGGCCGTCCGGAGCTTTCTTT
V: TRBV5-1; D: TRBD2; J: TRBJ2-5; size: -; CDR3: CASSLGGRAEGETQYF; DNA: TGCGCCAGCAGCTTGGGGGGGAGGGCCGAAGGAGAGACCCAGTACTTC
V: TRBV11-3; D: -; J: TRBJ2-1; size: -; CDR3: CASSLWGGGSDEQFF; DNA: TGTGCCAGCAGCTTATGGGGAGGGGGGAGCGATGAGCAGTTCTTC
V: TRBV7-7; D: TRBD1; J: TRBJ2-2; size: -; CDR3: CASRRQGSVGELFF; DNA: TGTGCTAGCAGGCGACAGGGGTCGGTCGGGGAGCTGTTTTTT
V: TRBV19; D: -; J: TRBJ2-1; size: -; CDR3: CASSPYSNEQFF; DNA: TGTGCCAGTAGTCCTTACTCCAATGAGCAGTTCTTC
V: TRBV12-3/TRBV12-4; D: TRBD1; J: TRBJ1-2; size: once; CDR3: CASGTGANYGYTF; DNA: TGTGCCAGCGGGACAGGGGCTAACTATGGCTACACCTTC
V: TRBV7-2; D: -; J: TRBJ1-5; size: few; CDR3: CASSQALGGDQPQHF; DNA: TGTGCCAGCAGCCAAGCGCTTGGGGGGGATCAGCCCCAGCATTTT
V: TRBV5-7; D: -; J: TRBJ2-6; size: -; CDR3: CASSLNRWGANVLTF; DNA: TGTGCCAGCAGCTTGAATCGGTGGGGGGCCAACGTCCTGACTTTC
V: TRBV9; D: TRBD2; J: TRBJ2-5; size: -; CDR3: CASSVGERGSATQYF; DNA: TGTGCCAGCAGCGTAGGGGAGCGGGGGTCGGCGACCCAGTACTTC
V: TRBV11-3; D: TRBD2; J: TRBJ2-1; size: -; CDR3: CASRRTSGEDEQFF; DNA: TGTGCCAGCCGCCGGACTAGCGGGGAGGATGAGCAGTTCTTC
V: TRBV5-1; D: TRBD1; J: TRBJ1-1; size: -; CDR3: CASSLSGTGLFVAEAFF; DNA: TGCGCCAGCAGCTTGTCCGGGACAGGGCTCTTCGTTGCTGAAGCTTTCTTT
V: TRBV25-1; D: TRBD2; J: TRBJ2-5; size: -; CDR3: CASSLAGLGETQYF; DNA: TGTGCCAGCAGTCTAGCGGGCCTAGGGGAGACCCAGTACTTC